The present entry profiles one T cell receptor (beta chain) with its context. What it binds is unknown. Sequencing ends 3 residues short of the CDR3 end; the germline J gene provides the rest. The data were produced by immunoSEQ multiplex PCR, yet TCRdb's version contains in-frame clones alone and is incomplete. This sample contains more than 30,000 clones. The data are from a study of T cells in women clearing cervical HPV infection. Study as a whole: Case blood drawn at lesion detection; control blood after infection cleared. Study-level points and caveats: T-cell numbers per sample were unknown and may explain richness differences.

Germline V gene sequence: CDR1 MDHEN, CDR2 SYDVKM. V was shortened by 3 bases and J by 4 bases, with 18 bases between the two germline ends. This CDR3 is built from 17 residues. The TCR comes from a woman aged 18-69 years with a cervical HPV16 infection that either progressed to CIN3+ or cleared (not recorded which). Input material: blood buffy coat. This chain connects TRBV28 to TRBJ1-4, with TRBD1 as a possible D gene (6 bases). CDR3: CASSLPSLEGVNEKLFF. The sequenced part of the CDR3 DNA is TGTGCCAGCAGTTTGCCCTCGTTGGAGGGGGTTAATGAAAAA.